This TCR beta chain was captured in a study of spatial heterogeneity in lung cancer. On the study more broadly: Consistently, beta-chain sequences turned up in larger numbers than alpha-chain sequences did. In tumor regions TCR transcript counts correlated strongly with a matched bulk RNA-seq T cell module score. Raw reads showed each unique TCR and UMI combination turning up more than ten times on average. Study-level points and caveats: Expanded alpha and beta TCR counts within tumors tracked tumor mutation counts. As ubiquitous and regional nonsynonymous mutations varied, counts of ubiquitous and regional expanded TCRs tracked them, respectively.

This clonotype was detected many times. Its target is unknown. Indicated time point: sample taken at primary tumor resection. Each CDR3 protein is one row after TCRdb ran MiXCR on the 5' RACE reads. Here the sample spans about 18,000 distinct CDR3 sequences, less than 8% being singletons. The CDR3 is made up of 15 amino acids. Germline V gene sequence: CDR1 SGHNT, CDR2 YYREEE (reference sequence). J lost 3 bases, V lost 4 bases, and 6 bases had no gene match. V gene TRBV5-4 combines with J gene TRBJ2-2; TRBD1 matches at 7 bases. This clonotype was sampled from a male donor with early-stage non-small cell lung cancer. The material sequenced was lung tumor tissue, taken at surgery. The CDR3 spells CASSVPGQYTGELFF. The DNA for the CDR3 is TGTGCCAGCAGCGTTCCGGGACAGTACACCGGGGAGCTGTTTTTT. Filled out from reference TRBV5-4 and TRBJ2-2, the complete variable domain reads ETGVTQSPTHLIKTRGQQVTLRCSSQSGHNTVSWYQQALGQGPQFIFQYYREEENGRGNFPPRFSGLQFPNYSSELNVNALELDDSALYLCASSVPGQYTGELFFGEGSRLTVL.